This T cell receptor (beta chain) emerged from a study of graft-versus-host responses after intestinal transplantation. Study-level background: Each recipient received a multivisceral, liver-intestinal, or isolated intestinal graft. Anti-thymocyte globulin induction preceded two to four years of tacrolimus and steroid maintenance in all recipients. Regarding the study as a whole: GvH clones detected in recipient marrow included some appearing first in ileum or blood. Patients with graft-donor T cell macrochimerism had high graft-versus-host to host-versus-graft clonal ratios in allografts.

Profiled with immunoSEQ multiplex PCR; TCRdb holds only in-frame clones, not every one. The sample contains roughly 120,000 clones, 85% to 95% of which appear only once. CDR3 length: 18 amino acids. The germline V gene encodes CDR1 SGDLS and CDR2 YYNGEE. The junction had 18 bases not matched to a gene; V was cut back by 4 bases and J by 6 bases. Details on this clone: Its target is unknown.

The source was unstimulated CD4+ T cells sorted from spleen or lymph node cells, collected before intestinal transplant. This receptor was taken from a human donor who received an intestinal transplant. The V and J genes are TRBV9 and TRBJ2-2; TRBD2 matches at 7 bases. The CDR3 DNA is TGTGCCAGCAGCCCCCCCCCGGGACTACCTCGCGGGGCCGGGGAGCTGTTTTTT. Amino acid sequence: CASSPPPGLPRGAGELFF.